The entry below gives a single T cell receptor (beta chain) sequence along with its context. Germline CDR1 and CDR2: LGHNA and YNFKEQ. The V gene lost 0 bases and the J gene lost 5 bases, with 3 bases spanning the gap. The CDR3 runs 12 residues. The data originate from a study of blood T cell repertoires in COVID-19. Using immunoSEQ multiplex PCR, the repertoire was profiled, and TCRdb retains in-frame clones only, with some absent. The data hold about 270,000 clones, with roughly 80% observed a single time. The sequencing sample was made of peripheral blood. This clonotype originated in a woman aged 45-65 years with active or convalescent COVID-19. The rearrangement links TRBV4-2 to TRBJ2-3, with D hard to call. In DNA, the CDR3 is TGTGCCAGCAGCCAAGAGAGAGATACGCAGTATTTT. Protein product: CASSQERDTQYF.